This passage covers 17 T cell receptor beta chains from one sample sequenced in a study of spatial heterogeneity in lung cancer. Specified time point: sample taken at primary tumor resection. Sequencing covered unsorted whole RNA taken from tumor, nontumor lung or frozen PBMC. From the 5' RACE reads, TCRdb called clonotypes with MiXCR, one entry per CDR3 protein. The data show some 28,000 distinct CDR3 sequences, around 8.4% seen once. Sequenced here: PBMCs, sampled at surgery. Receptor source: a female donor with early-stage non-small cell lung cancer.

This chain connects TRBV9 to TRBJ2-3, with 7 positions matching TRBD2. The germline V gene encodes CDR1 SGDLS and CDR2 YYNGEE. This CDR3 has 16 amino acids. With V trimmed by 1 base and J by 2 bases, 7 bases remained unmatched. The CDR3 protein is CASSVTSVGPTDTQYF. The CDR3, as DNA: TGTGCCAGCAGCGTAACTAGCGTTGGTCCCACAGATACGCAGTATTTT. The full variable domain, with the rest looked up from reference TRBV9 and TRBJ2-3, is DSGVTQTPKHLITATGQRVTLRCSPRSGDLSVYWYQQSLDQGLQFLIQYYNGEERAKGNILERFSAQQFPDLHSELNLSSLELGDSALYFCASSVTSVGPTDTQYFGPGTRLTVL.

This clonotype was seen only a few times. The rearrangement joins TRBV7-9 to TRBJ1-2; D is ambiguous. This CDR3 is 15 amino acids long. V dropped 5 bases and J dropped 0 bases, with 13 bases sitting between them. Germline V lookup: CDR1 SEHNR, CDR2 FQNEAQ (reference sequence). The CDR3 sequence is CASSRRDGTNYGYTF. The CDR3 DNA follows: TGTGCCAGCAGCCGGAGAGATGGGACTAACTATGGCTACACCTTC.

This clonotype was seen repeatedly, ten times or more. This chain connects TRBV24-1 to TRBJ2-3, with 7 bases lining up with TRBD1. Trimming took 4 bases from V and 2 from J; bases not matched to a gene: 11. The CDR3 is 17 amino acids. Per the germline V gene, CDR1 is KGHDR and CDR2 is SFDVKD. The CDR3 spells CATSDSSTGSFTDTQYF. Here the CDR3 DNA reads TGTGCCACCAGTGACTCGTCGACAGGGTCATTCACAGATACGCAGTATTTT.

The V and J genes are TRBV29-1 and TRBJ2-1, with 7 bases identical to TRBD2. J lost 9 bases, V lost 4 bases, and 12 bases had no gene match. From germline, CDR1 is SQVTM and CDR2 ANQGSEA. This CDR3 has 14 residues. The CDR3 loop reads CSVGRESSSSEQFF. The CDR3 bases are TGCAGCGTTGGGCGGGAGAGTAGTAGCAGTGAGCAGTTCTTC.

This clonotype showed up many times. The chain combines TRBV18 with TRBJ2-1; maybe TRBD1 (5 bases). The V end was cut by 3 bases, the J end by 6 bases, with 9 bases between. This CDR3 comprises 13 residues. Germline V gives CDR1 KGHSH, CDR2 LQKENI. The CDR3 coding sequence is TGTGCCAGCTCACCCGACAGAACCAATGAGCAGTTCTTC. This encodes CASSPDRTNEQFF.

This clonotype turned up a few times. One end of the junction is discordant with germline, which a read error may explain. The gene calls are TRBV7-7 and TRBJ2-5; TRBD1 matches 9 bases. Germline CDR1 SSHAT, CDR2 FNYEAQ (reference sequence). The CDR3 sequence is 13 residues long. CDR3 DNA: TGTGCTAGCAGCGGACAGGGGAAAAAGACCCAGTACTTC. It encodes CASSGQGKKTQYF.

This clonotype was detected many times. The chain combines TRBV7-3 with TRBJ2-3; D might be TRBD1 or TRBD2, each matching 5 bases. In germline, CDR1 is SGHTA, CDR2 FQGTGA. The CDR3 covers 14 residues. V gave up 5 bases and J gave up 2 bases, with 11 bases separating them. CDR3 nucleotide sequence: TGTGCCAGCAGCCCCGGGACCCACACAGATACGCAGTATTTT. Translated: CASSPGTHTDTQYF.

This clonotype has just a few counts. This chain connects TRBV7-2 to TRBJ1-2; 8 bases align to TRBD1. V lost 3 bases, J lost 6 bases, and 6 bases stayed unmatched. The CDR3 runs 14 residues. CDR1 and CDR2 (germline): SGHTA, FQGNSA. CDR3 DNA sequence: TGTGCCAGCAGCTTTAACAGGGGGGGCCATGGCTACACCTTC. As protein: CASSFNRGGHGYTF.

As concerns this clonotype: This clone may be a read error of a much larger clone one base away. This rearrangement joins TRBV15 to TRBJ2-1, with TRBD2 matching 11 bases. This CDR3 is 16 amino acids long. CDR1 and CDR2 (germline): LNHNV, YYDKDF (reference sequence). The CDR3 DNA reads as TGTGTCACCAGCAGAGGCGAAACTAGCGGGAGAAATGAGCAGTTCTTC. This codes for CVTSRGETSGRNEQFF.

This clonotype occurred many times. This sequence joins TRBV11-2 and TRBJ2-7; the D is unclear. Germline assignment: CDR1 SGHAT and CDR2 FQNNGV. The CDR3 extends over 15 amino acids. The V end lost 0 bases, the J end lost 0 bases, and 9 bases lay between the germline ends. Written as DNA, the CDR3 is TGTGCCAGCAGCTTAGATGGTGGGAACTCCTACGAGCAGTACTTC. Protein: CASSLDGGNSYEQYF.

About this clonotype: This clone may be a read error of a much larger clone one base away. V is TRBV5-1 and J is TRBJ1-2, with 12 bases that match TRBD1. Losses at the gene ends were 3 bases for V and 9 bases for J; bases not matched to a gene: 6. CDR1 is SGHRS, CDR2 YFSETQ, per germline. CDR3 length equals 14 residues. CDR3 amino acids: CASSSGQGASSYTF. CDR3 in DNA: TGCGCCAGCAGCTCGGGACAGGGGGCGAGTAGCTACACCTTC.

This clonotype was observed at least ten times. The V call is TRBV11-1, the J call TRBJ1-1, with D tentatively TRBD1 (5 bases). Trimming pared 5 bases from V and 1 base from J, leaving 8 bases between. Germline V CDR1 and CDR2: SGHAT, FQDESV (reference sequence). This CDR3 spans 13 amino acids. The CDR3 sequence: CASSVDRNTEAFF. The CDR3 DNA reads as TGTGCCAGCAGCGTCGACAGGAACACTGAAGCTTTCTTT.

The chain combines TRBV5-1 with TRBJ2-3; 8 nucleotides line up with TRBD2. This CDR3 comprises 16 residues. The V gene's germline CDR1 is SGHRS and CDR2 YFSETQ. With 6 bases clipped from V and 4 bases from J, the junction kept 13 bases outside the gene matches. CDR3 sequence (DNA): TGCGCCAGCACCCCAGGACTAGCCCAACGGGCAGATACGCAGTATTTT. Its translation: CASTPGLAQRADTQYF.

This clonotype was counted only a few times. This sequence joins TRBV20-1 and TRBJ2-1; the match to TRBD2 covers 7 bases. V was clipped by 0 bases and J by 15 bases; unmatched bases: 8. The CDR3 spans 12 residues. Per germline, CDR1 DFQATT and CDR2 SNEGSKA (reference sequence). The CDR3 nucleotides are TGCAGTGCTAGAGATTGGGGGGGTGGTGTGTTCTTC. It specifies CSARDWGGGVFF.

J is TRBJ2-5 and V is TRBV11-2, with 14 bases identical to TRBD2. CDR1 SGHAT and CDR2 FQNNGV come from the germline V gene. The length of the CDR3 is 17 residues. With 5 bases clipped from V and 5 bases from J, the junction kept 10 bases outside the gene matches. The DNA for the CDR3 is TGTGCCAGCAGCCCCACCCGGACTAGCGGGAGGAGGGAGACCCAGTACTTC. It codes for CASSPTRTSGRRETQYF.

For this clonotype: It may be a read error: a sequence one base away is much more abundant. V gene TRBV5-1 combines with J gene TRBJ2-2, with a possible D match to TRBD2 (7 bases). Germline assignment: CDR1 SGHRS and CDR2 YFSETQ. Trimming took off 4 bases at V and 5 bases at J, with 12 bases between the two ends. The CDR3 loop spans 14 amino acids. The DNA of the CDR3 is TGCGCCAGCAGCGGGGGGGCCGGGACCGGGGAGCTGTTTTTT. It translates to CASSGGAGTGELFF.

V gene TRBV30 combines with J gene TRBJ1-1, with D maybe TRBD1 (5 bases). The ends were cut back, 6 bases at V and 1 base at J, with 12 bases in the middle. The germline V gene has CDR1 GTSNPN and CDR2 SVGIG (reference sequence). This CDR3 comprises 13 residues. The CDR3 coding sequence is TGTGCCTGCAGAGGGGCCCGGAACACTGAAGCTTTCTTT. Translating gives CACRGARNTEAFF. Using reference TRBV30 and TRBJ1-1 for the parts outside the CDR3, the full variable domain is SQTIHQWPATLVQPVGSPLSLECTVEGTSNPNLYWYRQAAGRGLQLLFYSVGIGQISSEVPQNLSASRPQDRQFILSSKKLLLSDSGFYLCACRGARNTEAFFGQGTRLTVV.